What follows are 10 T cell receptor beta chains derived from one specimen sequenced in a study of blood T cell repertoires in COVID-19. Sequencing was performed with immunoSEQ multiplex PCR; in TCRdb, only in-frame clones are kept and a portion is missing. This sample has some 90,000 clones; about nine tenths occur once, and the top ten carry around 8.6%. Material: peripheral blood. These receptors originate from a man between 45 and 60 years old with acute or convalescent COVID-19.

This chain connects TRBV10-3 to TRBJ1-6; TRBD1 might be the D (5 bases). The CDR3 totals 15 residues. V lost 6 bases and J lost 8, with 17 bases in between. Germline lookup yields CDR1 ENHRY and CDR2 SYGVKD. In nucleotides, the CDR3 is TGTGCCATCAGCCCCAGCGGGCAGGGAGATTCACCCCTCCACTTT. As protein: CAISPSGQGDSPLHF.

The chain joins TRBV21-1 to TRBJ2-5; the DNA was not compared with TRBD1, the D call given in the table. TRBV21-1 is shown as a pseudogene. The CDR3 is 17 amino acids. The CDR3 loop reads CASSNFGETGDQETQYF. CDR3 sequence (DNA): TGTGCCAGCAGCAATTTCGGCGAGACAGGGGACCAAGAGACCCAGTACTTC.

The CDR3 DNA sequence: TGTGCCAGCAGTTACCACGGTCTCAATTCTGGAAACACCATATATTTT. The encoded protein is CASSYHGLNSGNTIYF. V usage is TRBV6-2 or TRBV6-3 and J usage is TRBJ1-3; D uncertain. CDR3 length: 16 residues. Germline V CDR1 and CDR2: MNHEY, SVGEGT. Trimming shortened V by 2 bases and J by 1 base, and 12 bases separated the two germline ends.

The chain uses TRBV5-4 and TRBJ1-2; D is possibly TRBD1 (6 bases). Trimming took 4 bases from V and 4 from J, leaving 17 bases between them. Germline CDR1 is SGHNT and CDR2 is YYREEE (reference sequence). The CDR3 totals 15 residues. CDR3 sequence reads: CASSGGGGDRYGYTF. CDR3 nucleotides: TGTGCCAGCAGCGGGGGAGGGGGTGATCGCTATGGCTACACCTTC.

V and J are TRBV28 and TRBJ1-1; a weak D match, TRBD1 (6 bases). CDR3 length equals 12 residues. Trimming shortened V by 6 bases and J by 6 bases, and 11 bases separated the two germline ends. Germline V gene data show CDR1 as MDHEN and CDR2 as SYDVKM. CDR3 sequence reads: CASSLNRAEAFF. CDR3 DNA: TGTGCCAGCAGCCTAAACAGGGCTGAAGCTTTCTTT.

In its sample, this clone was seen once. One junction end does not reproduce the germline sequence, and a read error may be involved. This chain joins TRBV6-6 and TRBJ1-2; D remains unclear. The germline CDR1 and CDR2 sequences are MNHNY and SVGAGI (reference sequence). This CDR3 contains 14 residues. The CDR3 sequence is CASTYADTTYGYTF. CDR3 in DNA: TGTGCCAGCACTTACGCCGACACAACCTATGGCTACACCTTC.

The chain is built from TRBV11-2 and TRBJ2-7; 7 bases agree with TRBD1. The germline gives CDR1 SGHAT, CDR2 FQNNGV. Trimming took 1 base from V and 6 from J; bases not matched to a gene: 3. CDR3 length equals 13 residues. CDR3 DNA sequence: TGTGCCAGCAGCTTAGCGGGGACAGCCGAGCAGTACGTC. This translates into CASSLAGTAEQYV.

The genes are TRBV3-1 (or the pseudogene TRBV3-2) and TRBJ1-1, with unresolved D. Germline CDR1 and CDR2: LGHDT and YNNKEL (reference sequence). V dropped 1 base and J dropped 1 base, with 13 bases sitting between them. The CDR3 length is 16 residues. The chain's CDR3 is CASSQADLARNTEAFF. The CDR3 DNA reads TGTGCCAGCAGCCAAGCCGATCTAGCTAGGAACACTGAAGCTTTCTTT.

The chain uses TRBV7-2 and TRBJ1-2; 9 bases match TRBD1. The CDR3 consists of 16 residues. The trim removed 5 bases at V and 2 bases at J, leaving 9 bases unmatched. In germline, CDR1 is SGHTA, CDR2 FQGNSA. The CDR3 nucleotides read TGTGCCAGCAGCACATACCGGGACAGGGTCAACTATGGCTACACCTTC. It encodes CASSTYRDRVNYGYTF.

J is TRBJ2-1 and V is TRBV19; 10 bases are shared with TRBD2. The CDR3 runs 15 residues. Trimming took 9 bases from V and 1 from J; bases not matched to a gene: 6. Germline V lookup: CDR1 LNHDA, CDR2 SQIVND (reference sequence). The DNA for the CDR3 is TGTGCCAGCTGCAGCGGGGGGGCTTCCTACAATGAGCAGTTCTTC. Encoded protein: CASCSGGASYNEQFF. Full variable domain (remainder filled in from reference TRBV19 and TRBJ2-1): DGGITQSPKYLFRKEGQNVTLSCEQNLNHDAMYWYRQDPGQGLRLIYYSQIVNDFQKGDIAEGYSVSREKKESFPLTVTSAQKNPTAFYLCASCSGGASYNEQFFGPGTRLTVL.